These 2 T cell receptor beta chains came from one sample sequenced in a study of CD8+ T cells in alopecia areata. Once RNA had been extracted, it was reverse transcribed into cDNA to act as the sequencing template. Method: immunoSEQ multiplex PCR; TCRdb's copy keeps in-frame clones and lacks some. Of approximately 140,000 clones in the sample, 70% to 90% were seen once. Treatment defined: oral pan-JAK inhibitor, 5-10 mg twice daily. Sequencing was performed on CD8+ T cells sorted from blood, taken at week 4, from a patient treated with tofacitinib. These receptor sequences come from a human donor with alopecia areata.

The rearrangement uses TRBV27 and TRBJ2-7; D is perhaps TRBD1 (8 bases). The CDR3 has 15 amino acids. Germline V gives CDR1 MNHEY, CDR2 SMNVEV (reference sequence). Trimming removed 3 bases from V and 3 bases from J, with 15 bases in between. The CDR3 spells CASSFTQGGSYEQYF. CDR3 coding DNA: TGTGCCAGCAGTTTCACACAGGGGGGGAGCTACGAGCAGTACTTC.

The chain couples TRBV6-5 to TRBJ2-1; 12 bases line up with TRBD2. The CDR3 spans 16 residues. Germline CDR1 and CDR2: MNHEY and SVGAGI. The trim removed 0 bases at V and 9 bases at J, leaving 6 bases unmatched. As DNA, the CDR3 is TGTGCCAGCAGTTACTCGTCACTAGCGGGGGGCTCTGAGCAGTTCTTC. This sequence encodes CASSYSSLAGGSEQFF.